This T cell receptor (beta chain) was observed in a study of T cell responses to AZD1222 COVID-19 vaccine. Whole-study results and caveats: Nearly half of unique spike-specific TCRs reportedly avoided B.1.351 and B.1.1.7 mutated regions. White British donors predominated, females outnumbered males, and clonal diversity was possibly underestimated. Increases in Spike-specific TCR breadth and depth were seen after two AZD1222 doses. It was only 6 or 7 AZD1222 recipients who were seropositive at baseline.

V was cut by 1 base and J by 3 bases, with 15 bases left in between. From germline, CDR1 is KGHSH and CDR2 LQKENI. The CDR3 is made up of 16 amino acids. Sequencing was performed with immunoSEQ multiplex PCR; in TCRdb, only in-frame clones are kept and a portion is missing. This sample carries 57,000 or so clones, 85% of them seen once, and the ten largest clones take approximately 20%. On this clone itself: What it binds is unknown.

J is TRBJ1-1 and V is TRBV18; maybe TRBD1 (6 bases). This receptor was taken from an adult in good health. Sequenced material: peripheral blood, taken on day 0 of MenACWY control vaccination. In DNA form, the CDR3 reads TGTGCCAGCTCACCACTTCGGGGGGGCGTCGACACTGAAGCTTTCTTT. Translation gives CASSPLRGGVDTEAFF. The variable domain in full, completed from reference TRBV18 and TRBJ1-1, reads NAGVMQNPRHLVRRRGQEARLRCSPMKGHSHVYWYRQLPEEGLKFMVYLQKENIIDESGMPKERFSAEFPKEGPSILRIQQVVRGDSAAYFCASSPLRGGVDTEAFFGQGTRLTVV.